The present entry profiles one T cell receptor beta chain with its context. Antigen specificity is unknown. Trimming removed 2 bases from V and 0 bases from J; junction bases left unmatched: 7. The length of the CDR3 is 17 residues. Per the germline V gene, CDR1 is SGHAT and CDR2 is FQNNGV. These data belong to a study of CD8 T cells in ankylosing spondylitis. Quantitative barcoded 5'-RACE was used to prepare TCR beta libraries. MiXCR, run by TCRdb on the 5' RACE reads, gives a single entry per CDR3 protein. The data contain roughly 64,000 distinct CDR3 sequences, 6.2% of them seen just once; the ten biggest clones take up approximately 5%. Study-wide findings and caveats: Peripheral blood held disease-linked clones only at relatively low frequency, and these were CD8+. A motif in TCR beta, a set of seven to nine highly homologous variants, appeared characteristic of ankylosing spondylitis blood.

The sample was synovial fluid, either unsorted or a sorted T cell fraction (not recorded which). This TCR came from a male donor with ankylosing spondylitis. This sequence joins TRBV11-2 and TRBJ2-7, with TRBD2 matching 10 bases. Here the CDR3 reads CASSLLAGDGGSYEQYF. CDR3 nucleotides: TGTGCCAGCAGCTTACTAGCGGGAGATGGGGGCTCCTACGAGCAGTACTTC.